Included here is one T cell receptor (beta chain) sequence, with context. Data came from immunoSEQ multiplex PCR; TCRdb stores just in-frame clones and leaves some out. The sample has some 400,000 clones, 70% to 90% seen once. This specimen belongs to a study of Ad26.COV2.S vaccination and SARS-CoV-2 variants. About the study: Once, or twice with 56 days between doses, Ad26.COV2.S was given intramuscularly.

Noted treatment: 19 received Ad26.COV2.S at low or high dose, single or two shots; about 5 received placebo; per-sample allocation not given. Following the first vaccine or placebo injection, samples were taken on day 63. The V gene end was trimmed by 10 bases and the J gene end by 9 bases; junction bases not matched to a gene: 9. The CDR3 is 12 residues long. The sequencing used peripheral blood, collected in a trial of Ad26.COV2.S vaccine versus placebo. V and J are TRBV12-3 or TRBV12-4 and TRBJ1-2, with 9 bases lining up with TRBD1. The origin of this receptor is a person between 18 and 65 years old who received the Ad26.COV2.S COVID-19 vaccine or a placebo. Written as DNA, the CDR3 is TGTGCCATCTCCCCCGGGACAGGGAGCTACACCTTC. This sequence encodes CAISPGTGSYTF.